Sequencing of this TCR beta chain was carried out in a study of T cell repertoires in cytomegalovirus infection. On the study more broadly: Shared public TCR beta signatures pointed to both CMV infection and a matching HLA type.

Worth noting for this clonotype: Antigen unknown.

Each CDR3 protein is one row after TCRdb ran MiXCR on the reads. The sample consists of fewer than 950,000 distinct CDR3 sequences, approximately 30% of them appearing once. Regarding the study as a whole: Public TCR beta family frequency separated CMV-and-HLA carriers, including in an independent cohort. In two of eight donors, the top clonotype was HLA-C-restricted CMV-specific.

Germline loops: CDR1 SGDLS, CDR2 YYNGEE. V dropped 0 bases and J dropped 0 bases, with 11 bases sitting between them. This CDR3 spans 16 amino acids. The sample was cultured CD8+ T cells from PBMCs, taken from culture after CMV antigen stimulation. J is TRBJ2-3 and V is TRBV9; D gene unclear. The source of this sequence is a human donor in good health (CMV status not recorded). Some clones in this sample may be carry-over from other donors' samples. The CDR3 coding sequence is TGTGCCAGCAGCGTAGGGATTCAATCTAGCACAGATACGCAGTATTTT. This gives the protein CASSVGIQSSTDTQYF.